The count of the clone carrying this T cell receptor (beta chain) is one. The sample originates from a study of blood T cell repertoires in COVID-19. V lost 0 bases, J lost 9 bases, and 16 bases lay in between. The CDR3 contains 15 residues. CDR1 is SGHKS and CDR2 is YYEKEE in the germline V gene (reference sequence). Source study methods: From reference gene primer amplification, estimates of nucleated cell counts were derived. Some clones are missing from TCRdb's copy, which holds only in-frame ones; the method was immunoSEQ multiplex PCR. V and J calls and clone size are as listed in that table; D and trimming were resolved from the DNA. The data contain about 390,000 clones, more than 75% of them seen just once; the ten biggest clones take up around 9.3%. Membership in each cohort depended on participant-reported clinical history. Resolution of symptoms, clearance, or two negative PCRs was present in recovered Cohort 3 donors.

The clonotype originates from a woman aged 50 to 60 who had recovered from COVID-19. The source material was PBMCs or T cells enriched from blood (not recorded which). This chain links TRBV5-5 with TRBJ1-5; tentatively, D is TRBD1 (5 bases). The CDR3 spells CASSLEVQGPWPQHF. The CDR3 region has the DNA TGTGCCAGCAGCTTGGAAGTCCAGGGCCCCTGGCCCCAGCATTTT.